The entry that follows covers one T cell receptor beta chain sequence. The V end was cut by 8 bases, the J end by 3 bases, with 7 bases between. Germline CDR1 and CDR2: MDHEN and SYDVKM. The length of the CDR3 is 11 residues. The data derive from a study of blood T cell repertoires in COVID-19. The wider study: Italy, Spain and the United States were the sources of the convalescent and acute COVID-19 samples. Sources were T cells, B-cell-depleted T cells, or PBMCs; the material itself was cDNA or gDNA.

Per the study methods: Amplification of reference gene primers provided the estimated nucleated cell counts. The table came from immunoSEQ multiplex PCR; TCRdb's copy has only in-frame clones and leaves some out. That table gives V, J and clone size, and the DNA gave D and trimming. The table includes about 50,000 clones, over 70% detected once. The sequence derives from a human donor with active COVID-19. The donor label of this sample is uncertain. The chain has TRBV28 and TRBJ1-1; D not resolved. Sequenced material: peripheral blood. CDR3 loop: CASRGHTEAFF. In DNA form, the CDR3 reads TGTGCCAGCCGAGGCCACACTGAAGCTTTCTTT.